The 27 T cell receptor beta chains listed next were all sequenced from one sample in a study of cytomegalovirus exposure and HLA in healthy donors. 13 Jbeta primers and 60 Vbeta primers were used for the PCR. Assay: immunoSEQ multiplex PCR; the TCRdb copy retains only in-frame clones and omits some. The sample lists 35,000 to 55,000 clones; roughly 51% were seen once. The sequenced material came from PBMCs. These receptors were taken from a man aged 60 to 75 in good health and CMV-seronegative.

In this sample, this clone turned up once. The CDR3 coding sequence is TGTGCCACCAGCAGAGATCGGGCTAGGGGCCACGAGCAGTACTTC. Protein: CATSRDRARGHEQYF. The chain links TRBV15 to TRBJ2-7; the D gene is possibly TRBD1 (5 bases). V lost 0 bases and J 5 bases, leaving 14 bases between the germline ends. This CDR3 region has 15 residues. Germline loops: CDR1 LNHNV, CDR2 YYDKDF (reference sequence).

The chain is built from TRBV7-7 and TRBJ2-5; possibly TRBD1 for D (6 bases). CDR3 size: 13 residues. CDR1 SSHAT and CDR2 FNYEAQ come from the germline V gene (reference sequence). V shed 5 bases and J shed 1 base, with 8 bases lying between them. The CDR3 reads CASSVQGQETQYF. CDR3 nucleotides: TGTGCCAGCAGCGTACAGGGCCAAGAGACCCAGTACTTC.

This clone was seen more than once but under ten times. The chain links TRBV7-3 to TRBJ2-3; 9 positions agree with TRBD1. V was clipped by 5 bases and J by 4 bases; unmatched bases: 4. This CDR3 is built from 14 residues. The germline V gene encodes CDR1 SGHTA and CDR2 FQGTGA. The CDR3 region is CASSTGQGPDTQYF. DNA for the CDR3: TGTGCCAGCAGCACGGGACAGGGCCCAGATACGCAGTATTTT.

Only a few counts were recorded for this clone. This chain uses TRBV20-1 with TRBJ1-1; 7 bases fit TRBD1. The CDR3 consists of 11 residues. Per the germline V gene, CDR1 is DFQATT and CDR2 is SNEGSKA (reference sequence). CDR3 sequence (DNA): TGCAGGGGGACAGCGAACACTGAAGCTTTCTTT. Residues: CRGTANTEAFF.

This clone was observed a few times. The chain links TRBV7-2 to TRBJ1-2, with D maybe TRBD1 (5 bases). Germline CDR1 reads SGHTA; CDR2 reads FQGNSA. The CDR3 extends over 13 amino acids. V lost 3 bases, J lost 4 bases, and 9 bases lay in between. The CDR3 region has the DNA TGTGCCAGCAGCTTGCAGGGCGGCTATGGCTACACCTTC. It is translated as CASSLQGGYGYTF.

This chain connects TRBV18 to TRBJ1-5; D is possibly TRBD1 (5 bases). Germline CDR1 and CDR2: KGHSH and LQKENI. The CDR3 runs 15 residues. V lost 4 bases and J 4 bases, leaving 14 bases between the germline ends. CDR3 loop: CASSQGTANNQPQHF. The CDR3 DNA is TGTGCCAGCTCACAGGGGACTGCCAATAATCAGCCCCAGCATTTT.

This clone was found once. The rearrangement joins TRBV7-8 to TRBJ2-5; 13 nucleotides align to TRBD2. The CDR3 extends over 16 amino acids. Germline CDR1 and CDR2: SGHVS and FQNEAQ. V was clipped by 4 bases and J by 1 base; unmatched bases: 3. CDR3 amino acids: CASSWTSGSLQETQYF. CDR3 DNA: TGTGCCAGCAGCTGGACTAGCGGGAGTCTCCAAGAGACCCAGTACTTC.

The chain joins TRBV5-6 to TRBJ2-3; possibly TRBD1 for D (6 bases). The CDR3 sequence is 11 residues long. Trimming removed 2 bases from V and 15 bases from J, with 13 bases in between. Germline CDR1 and CDR2: SGHDT and YYEEEE. The CDR3 loop is CASSLGDRLYF. As DNA, the CDR3 is TGTGCCAGCAGCTTAGGCGACAGGCTATATTTT.

V gene TRBV5-6 combines with J gene TRBJ2-1, with 8 bases that match TRBD2. This CDR3 is built from 18 residues. J was trimmed by 0 bases and V by 3 bases; bases with no gene match: 11. Germline CDR1 and CDR2: SGHDT and YYEEEE. This chain's CDR3 is CASSSVSSGSSSYNEQFF. The CDR3 DNA sequence: TGTGCCAGCAGCTCGGTCTCTAGCGGGTCGAGCTCCTACAATGAGCAGTTCTTC.

The sample holds a few counts of this clone. The V call is TRBV6-1, the J call TRBJ2-2; a weak D match, TRBD2 (5 bases). CDR1 and CDR2 (germline): MNHNS, SASEGT. This CDR3 spans 12 amino acids. V lost 8 bases to trimming and J lost 7 bases, with 11 bases between them. CDR3 amino acids: CASSSYSGELFF. CDR3 nucleotides: TGTGCCAGCTCTAGCTACAGCGGGGAGCTGTTTTTT.

In DNA, the CDR3 is TGCGCCAGCAGTGTGAGCGGGAACACCGGGGAGCTGTTTTTT. Translated, it gives CASSVSGNTGELFF. V and J are TRBV10-1 and TRBJ2-2; D perhaps matches TRBD2 (5 bases). CDR3 length equals 14 residues. Per the germline V gene, CDR1 is WNHNN and CDR2 is SYGVQD (reference sequence). The V end was cut by 4 bases, the J end by 1 base, with 7 bases between.

This chain uses TRBV2 with TRBJ2-7, with TRBD2 as a possible D gene (5 bases). Trimming took off 7 bases at V and 5 bases at J, with 15 bases between the two ends. Looked up from germline, CDR1 is SNHLY and CDR2 is FYNNEI. The CDR3 loop spans 13 amino acids. The CDR3 coding sequence is TGTGCCAGCATTACGTGGGGAGAAAACGAGCAGTACTTC. Amino acid sequence: CASITWGENEQYF.

The sample holds a few counts of this clone. The CDR3 carries no conserved terminal phenylalanine or tryptophan, so it likely arises from a read error. This rearrangement joins TRBV7-6 to TRBJ2-3; unclear D gene. This CDR3 has 12 residues. Germline V gene sequence: CDR1 SGHVS, CDR2 FNYEAQ. The CDR3 protein is CSSSFIGDTQYV. The CDR3 nucleotides read TGTTCCAGCAGCTTTATCGGAGATACGCAGTATGTT.

The chain recombines TRBV7-9 with TRBJ2-7; the match to TRBD1 covers 7 bases. CDR1 is SEHNR and CDR2 is FQNEAQ in the germline V gene (reference sequence). Germline trimming cut 4 bases from V and 4 bases from J; bases unmatched to any gene: 4. This CDR3 is built from 13 residues. CDR3 amino acids: CASSSIQGYEQYF. In DNA, the CDR3 is TGTGCCAGCAGCTCTATACAGGGGTACGAGCAGTACTTC. Variable domain in full (rest from reference TRBV7-9 and TRBJ2-7): DTGVSQNPRHKITKRGQNVTFRCDPISEHNRLYWYRQTLGQGPEFLTYFQNEAQLEKSRLLSDRFSAERPKGSFSTLEIQRTEQGDSAMYLCASSSIQGYEQYFGPGTRLTVT.

This clone was seen a handful of times. The rearrangement uses TRBV7-9 and TRBJ1-2; D call uncertain. The CDR3 is made up of 14 amino acids. In germline, CDR1 is SEHNR, CDR2 FQNEAQ (reference sequence). V lost 1 base and J lost 0, with 6 bases in between. The CDR3 DNA reads TGTGCCAGCAGCTTAGTCGGGGCTAACTATGGCTACACCTTC. Translating gives CASSLVGANYGYTF.

This clone turned up a few times. The chain is built from TRBV2 and TRBJ2-5; 7 nucleotides agree with TRBD1. This CDR3 comprises 14 residues. Unmatched junction bases numbered 7, after V lost 4 bases and J lost 5 bases. The V gene's germline CDR1 is SNHLY and CDR2 FYNNEI. For the CDR3, the DNA is TGTGCCAGCAGTGCCTACAGGGGCGGGGAGACCCAGTACTTC. Its protein product is CASSAYRGGETQYF.

This chain joins TRBV6-6 and TRBJ2-1; 9 bases line up with TRBD2. The CDR3 contains 14 residues. Germline values: CDR1 MNHNY, CDR2 SVGAGI (reference sequence). Losses at the gene ends were 7 bases for V and 6 bases for J; bases not matched to a gene: 7. CDR3 sequence reads: CASNLAGVGNEQFF. The DNA of the CDR3 is TGTGCCAGCAACTTAGCGGGAGTGGGCAATGAGCAGTTCTTC.

The rearrangement uses TRBV5-1 and TRBJ2-7, with a weak D call TRBD2 (6 bases). Germline V CDR1 and CDR2: SGHRS, YFSETQ. Trimming removed 3 bases at V and 2 bases at J, with 12 bases between. The CDR3 has 14 residues. The CDR3 sequence is CASSSGGDPYEQYF. The CDR3, as DNA: TGCGCCAGCAGCTCTGGCGGGGACCCCTACGAGCAGTACTTC.

In nucleotides, the CDR3 is TGCGCCAGCAGCTTGTTTCCAGGGGGCAATCAGCCCCAGCATTTT. As protein: CASSLFPGGNQPQHF. The V call is TRBV5-1, the J call TRBJ1-5; TRBD1 is a possible D gene (6 bases). Trimming removed 1 base from V and 2 bases from J, with 10 bases in between. The CDR3 runs to 15 residues. Germline assignment: CDR1 SGHRS and CDR2 YFSETQ.

J is TRBJ2-1 and V is TRBV29-1, with 9 bases matching TRBD2. The CDR3 totals 13 residues. The germline V gene encodes CDR1 SQVTM and CDR2 ANQGSEA. The V and J ends lost 5 bases and 5 bases, in that order; junction bases with no gene match: 4. CDR3: CSVNSGSHNEQFF. The CDR3 bases are TGCAGCGTTAATAGCGGGAGTCACAATGAGCAGTTCTTC.

This clone was seen a handful of times. V and J are TRBV7-2 and TRBJ2-4, with 10 nucleotides matching TRBD2. CDR1 and CDR2 from the germline V gene are SGHTA and FQGNSA. The ends lost 5 bases at V and 8 bases at J; junction bases unmatched: 6. The CDR3 runs 14 residues. This CDR3 is CASSPGLAGDIQYF. As DNA, the CDR3 is TGTGCCAGCAGCCCGGGCCTAGCGGGGGACATTCAGTACTTC.

V and J are TRBV6-5 and TRBJ2-7; maybe TRBD1 (5 bases). The ends were cut back, 0 bases at V and 2 bases at J, with 8 bases in the middle. Germline-derived CDR1 and CDR2 are MNHEY and SVGAGI. The CDR3 length is 14 residues. The CDR3 DNA is TGTGCCAGCAGTTACTCGCCAGGGACCTACGAGCAGTACTTC. Amino acids: CASSYSPGTYEQYF.

The chain has TRBV2 and TRBJ2-7; TRBD2 matches at 9 bases. The J segment lost 0 bases and the V segment lost 6 bases, leaving 6 bases of the junction unmatched. The CDR3 totals 15 residues. CDR1 and CDR2 (germline): SNHLY, FYNNEI. For the CDR3, the DNA is TGTGCCAGCAGCGTTAGCGGGAGCGCCTCCTACGAGCAGTACTTC. Amino acids: CASSVSGSASYEQYF.

The chain links TRBV5-1 to TRBJ2-1, with 7 bases fitting TRBD2. The CDR3 loop spans 14 amino acids. Germline CDR1 reads SGHRS; CDR2 reads YFSETQ. Trimming took 3 bases from V and 8 from J; bases not matched to a gene: 8. This chain's CDR3 is CASSSLLARHEQFF. The CDR3 nucleotides are TGCGCCAGCAGCTCGCTACTAGCGAGGCATGAGCAGTTCTTC.

The chain carries TRBV29-1 and TRBJ2-5; D is ambiguous. V lost 6 bases and J 5 bases, leaving 13 bases between the germline ends. The germline gives CDR1 SQVTM, CDR2 ANQGSEA. The CDR3 covers 12 residues. CDR3 residues: CSVLPRAETQYF. CDR3 nucleotide sequence: TGCAGCGTCCTACCCAGAGCGGAGACCCAGTACTTC.

The V gene is TRBV29-1, the J gene TRBJ2-3, with TRBD2 matching 10 bases. The CDR3 runs to 14 residues. Germline trimming cut 7 bases from V and 2 bases from J; bases unmatched to any gene: 6. CDR1 and CDR2 (germline): SQVTM, ANQGSEA. The CDR3 region is CSARTSGNTDTQYF. The CDR3 bases are TGCAGCGCCCGGACTAGCGGTAACACAGATACGCAGTATTTT.

The chain carries TRBV5-6 and TRBJ1-2; the D gene is possibly TRBD1 (6 bases). The V and J ends lost 4 bases and 8 bases respectively, with 12 bases between them. The CDR3 has 12 amino acids. The germline gives CDR1 SGHDT, CDR2 YYEEEE. The CDR3 here is CASSLQGEGYTF. In DNA form, the CDR3 reads TGTGCCAGCAGCCTACAGGGTGAGGGCTACACCTTC.